This T cell receptor beta chain was obtained from a study of blood T cell repertoires in COVID-19 (TCRdb year 2020). Context from the whole study: Samples covering the acute and convalescent phases of COVID-19 were provided by collaborators in the United States, Italy and Spain. HLA class I and class II types, where available, came from metadata supplied by the sample provider rather than from assay-based typing. The sample metadata nearly always contained a de-identified subject ID, COVID-19 status, age in years and sex. The repertoires were released in a freely available public database meant as a resource for research on the immune response to SARS-CoV-2. The material from the prospective study consisted of cDNA or gDNA derived from T cells, B-cell-depleted T cells, or PBMCs. Samples were obtained from the ongoing ImmuneRACE study (first 160 participants) and from approximately 1,200 subjects provided by 6 global collaborators. Deeply sampled blood TCRbeta repertoires from subjects exposed to, actively infected with, or recovered from COVID-19 were included in the dataset.

The study at large found these results: The amount of clinical and demographic metadata varied by source and participant and was provided uncurated.

TCRbeta CDR3 regions were amplified from genomic DNA using the immunoSEQ Assay, a bias-controlled multiplex PCR. In the original analysis: Within the assay, amplification of reference gene primers was used to estimate how many nucleated cells each sample contained. To quantify the absolute abundance of each unique TCRbeta CDR3 rearrangement, sequence reads were collapsed and filtered. For each sample, productive Simpson clonality was calculated by taking the square root of Simpson's diversity index across productive rearrangements. TCRdb obtained this table from immuneACCESS and retained in-frame rearrangements with V and J assigned. These tables miss some clones; where compared with another copy, unresolved V genes account for less than half of the shortfall, and the remainder is unexplained. For V, J and clone size, that table is used; D and trimming come from the DNA. The sample records a few hundred thousand clones, over 75% of which are singletons. The ten largest make up more than 4% of the sample.

About this clone itself: Its cognate antigen has yet to be identified. No base quality values were provided; no much bigger clone lies one nucleotide off.

Participants in the prospective study were enrolled through a virtual design, were aged roughly 18 to 100 years, and lived in under 25 United States geographic areas. In the prospective study, participants were assigned to cohorts based on the clinical history participants reported in a screening survey and a study questionnaire. Recovered participants in ImmuneRACE Cohort 3 were defined by two consecutive negative NP/OP PCR tests, clearance by a healthcare professional, or resolution of symptoms. Mobile phlebotomists in the prospective study collected whole blood, serum and a nasopharyngeal or oropharyngeal swab from every participant. Participants in the prospective study had the option to provide additional blood draws and questionnaires over a roughly two-month period. Before DNA extraction, blood samples from the prospective study were shipped at room temperature or frozen. This sequence originates from a woman in her twenties or thirties who had recovered from COVID-19. Sequenced sample: PBMCs or T cells enriched from blood (not recorded which).

The sequenced DNA is TGTGCCAGCAGTTTTATCGGCAATGAGCAGTTCTTC. The resulting protein is CASSFIGNEQFF. This chain joins TRBV28 to TRBJ2-1, with no D gene named confidently. The germline ends are 6 bases apart after V is trimmed by 3 bases and J by 6 bases. The CDR3, from cysteine to phenylalanine, totals 12 residues. Here the CDR3 DNA is all that survives: 36 bases in frame from base 1. The germline V gene provides CDR1 MDHEN and CDR2 SYDVKM.